The 26 T cell receptor beta chains below all came from one sample that was sequenced in a study of Graves' ophthalmopathy and Graves' hyperthyroidism. RNA transcripts were the source from which TCR beta CDR3 regions were amplified. HTBI primers served in a first-round RT-PCR, which a second-round multiplex PCR followed. Each CDR3 protein gets one entry after TCRdb re-called the multiplex PCR reads with MiXCR. The data show almost 750,000 distinct CDR3 sequences, with 40% seen just once and 40% to 55% held by the top ten. The sample comprised peripheral blood. The origin of the receptors is an adult man with Graves' ophthalmopathy.

This clonotype was observed a handful of times. This chain uses TRBV7-9 with TRBJ2-7, with TRBD1 matching over 7 bases. The V segment lost 4 bases and the J segment 6 bases; nucleotides outside the gene matches: 12. This CDR3 is 15 amino acids long. In germline, CDR1 is SEHNR, CDR2 FQNEAQ (reference sequence). Here the CDR3 reads CASSSGTAFLVEQYF. The CDR3 DNA is TGTGCCAGCAGCTCGGGGACAGCATTTCTTGTCGAGCAGTACTTC.

The table lists this clonotype with a few counts. The chain links TRBV7-9 to TRBJ2-7; possibly TRBD1 or TRBD2 for D (6 bases each). This CDR3 has 14 residues. CDR1 is SEHNR, CDR2 FQNEAQ, per germline (reference sequence). V was clipped by 6 bases and J by 2 bases, with 14 bases between them. CDR3 sequence (DNA): TGTGCCAGCAGTCCGGGGGACACCACCTACGAGCAGTACTTC. It yields the protein CASSPGDTTYEQYF.

This clonotype came up many times. The chain is built from TRBV20-1 and TRBJ1-1, with unresolved D. Trimming removed 3 bases from V and 0 bases from J, with 5 bases in between. Germline V gene lookup returns CDR1 DFQATT and CDR2 SNEGSKA (reference sequence). CDR3 size: 12 residues. The DNA for the CDR3 is TGCAGTGCTAGGGCGATGAACACTGAAGCTTTCTTT. Its protein is CSARAMNTEAFF.

This clonotype came up many times. CDR3 sequence: CASSRTVAYGYTF. The CDR3 nucleotides are TGTGCCAGCAGCCGGACAGTGGCTTATGGCTACACCTTC. This sequence joins TRBV25-1 and TRBJ1-2, with TRBD1 as a possible D gene (6 bases). In germline, CDR1 is MGHDK, CDR2 SYGVNS. The CDR3 length is 13 residues. The ends were cut back, 6 bases at V and 5 bases at J, with 13 bases in the middle.

This clonotype showed up many times. The V gene is TRBV2, the J gene TRBJ2-5; no firm D call. With 7 bases removed from V and 0 bases from J, the gap between germline ends came to 12 bases. This CDR3 region has 14 residues. The germline gives CDR1 SNHLY, CDR2 FYNNEI. The CDR3 region has the DNA TGTGCCAGCATGGTAGGCTACTACCAAGAGACCCAGTACTTC. Its protein product is CASMVGYYQETQYF.

Only a few counts were recorded for this clonotype. The chain links TRBV5-6 to TRBJ2-5, with unresolved D. Germline V gives CDR1 SGHDT, CDR2 YYEEEE. CDR3 length: 14 amino acids. Trimming took off 0 bases at V and 5 bases at J, with 11 bases between the two ends. The CDR3 is CASSLGNVWETQYF. The CDR3 DNA sequence: TGTGCCAGCAGCTTGGGCAATGTGTGGGAGACCCAGTACTTC. Supplemented by reference TRBV5-6 and TRBJ2-5, the full variable domain reads DAGVTQSPTHLIKTRGQQVTLRCSPKSGHDTVSWYQQALGQGPQFIFQYYEEEERQRGNFPDRFSGHQFPNYSSELNVNALLLGDSALYLCASSLGNVWETQYFGPGTRLLVL.

The rearrangement uses TRBV7-2 and TRBJ2-3; possibly TRBD2 for D (6 bases). Germline-derived CDR1 and CDR2 are SGHTA and FQGNSA. The CDR3 runs 13 residues. V was cut by 5 bases and J by 4 bases, with 10 bases left in between. The CDR3 DNA reads as TGTGCCAGCAGCCAAGGACTACCAGATACGCAGTATTTT. Its translation is CASSQGLPDTQYF.

This clonotype was counted a few times. Its ends do not fully match the called genes, so a read error is possible. The chain has TRBV2 and TRBJ1-4; 7 bases are shared with TRBD1. This CDR3 is built from 17 residues. Germline assignment: CDR1 SNHLY and CDR2 FYNNEI. The CDR3 here is CASSEGGHRGGNEELFF. CDR3 DNA sequence: TGTGCCAGCAGTGAGGGGGGGCACAGGGGTGGTAATGAAGAACTGTTTTTT.

This chain joins TRBV5-1 and TRBJ2-5, with 10 bases that match TRBD2. V shed 4 bases, J shed 1 base, and the junction held 7 bases outside the gene matches. The CDR3 covers 16 residues. Germline CDR1 and CDR2: SGHRS and YFSETQ. CDR3: CASSPELAGSQETQYF. CDR3 nucleotides: TGCGCCAGCAGCCCAGAACTAGCGGGAAGCCAAGAGACCCAGTACTTC.

This chain connects TRBV5-1 to TRBJ1-4, with 8 bases that match TRBD1. Germline loops: CDR1 SGHRS, CDR2 YFSETQ. The CDR3 has 14 residues. J gave up 7 bases and V 3 bases, and 5 bases lay outside the gene matches. The CDR3 spells CASSSTGVGEKLFF. As DNA, the CDR3 is TGCGCCAGCAGCTCGACAGGGGTTGGTGAAAAACTGTTTTTT.

This clonotype came up many times. V and J are TRBV6-5 and TRBJ1-2; 7 bases align to TRBD1. V lost 6 bases and J lost 8; bases outside the gene matches: 6. Germline loops: CDR1 MNHEY, CDR2 SVGAGI. The CDR3 length is 12 residues. CDR3 amino acids: CASRDRHMGYTF. CDR3 DNA: TGTGCCAGCAGGGACAGGCATATGGGCTACACCTTC.

The chain joins TRBV10-3 to TRBJ1-1; TRBD1 might be the D (6 bases). This CDR3 is 14 amino acids long. V was clipped by 10 bases and J by 6 bases, with 21 bases between them. From germline, CDR1 is ENHRY and CDR2 SYGVKD. The CDR3 region is CASTLGDTGAEAFF. CDR3 coding DNA: TGTGCCAGCACCCTAGGGGACACGGGCGCTGAAGCTTTCTTT.

The gene calls are TRBV12-5 and TRBJ2-5; unclear D gene. The CDR3 has 14 residues. CDR1 and CDR2 (germline): LGHNT, FRNRAP. Between the trimmed V and J ends, which lost 5 bases and 4 bases, there was a span of 14 bases. The CDR3 is CASGPTGCGETQYF. The CDR3 DNA follows: TGTGCTAGTGGTCCCACCGGGTGCGGAGAGACCCAGTACTTC.

This chain uses TRBV19 with TRBJ1-5; tentative D call: TRBD1 (5 bases). Germline CDR1 reads LNHDA; CDR2 reads SQIVND (reference sequence). The CDR3 runs to 16 residues. V lost 6 bases, J lost 0 bases, and 15 bases lay in between. CDR3 in amino acids: CASRMSDSYSNQPQHF. CDR3 DNA: TGTGCCAGTAGGATGAGTGACAGTTATAGCAATCAGCCCCAGCATTTT.

V gene TRBV25-1 combines with J gene TRBJ1-2, with D hard to call. The germline V and J ends were trimmed by 11 bases and 4 bases, with 20 bases remaining between them. The CDR3 loop spans 14 amino acids. Germline-derived CDR1 and CDR2 are MGHDK and SYGVNS. DNA of the CDR3: TGTGCCTGGAGAGGGAAGGGCATCGGCTATGGCTACACCTTC. This codes for CAWRGKGIGYGYTF.

The chain combines TRBV2 with TRBJ1-2; D is possibly TRBD1 (5 bases). There are 15 residues in the CDR3. Deletions cut 5 bases from V and 5 bases from J, with 18 bases between. From germline, CDR1 is SNHLY and CDR2 FYNNEI. The CDR3 spells CASSLPSGQRYGYTF. As DNA, the CDR3 is TGTGCCAGCAGTTTACCTTCAGGGCAGCGGTATGGCTACACCTTC.

In its sample, this clonotype was seen a few times. The CDR3 here is CASSKNKRTGVRNQPQHF. The CDR3 DNA is TGTGCCAGTAGCAAAAATAAGCGGACAGGGGTTCGCAATCAGCCCCAGCATTTT. V usage is TRBV19 and J usage is TRBJ1-5; 9 nucleotides agree with TRBD1. Germline V CDR1 and CDR2: LNHDA, SQIVND (reference sequence). V dropped 6 bases and J dropped 2; count of bases not matched to a gene: 14. This CDR3 has 18 residues.

This chain connects TRBV7-9 to TRBJ2-7, with 7 bases identical to TRBD2. CDR1 is SEHNR and CDR2 is FQNEAQ in the germline V gene (reference sequence). CDR3 length equals 16 residues. After removal of 5 bases from V and 0 bases from J, the junction contained 10 bases not matched to a gene. The CDR3 here is CASSTKGGDSSYEQYF. CDR3 nucleotides: TGTGCCAGCAGCACCAAGGGAGGGGACTCCTCCTACGAGCAGTACTTC.

The CDR3, as DNA: TGCAGTGCTAGGTCTGAGATCTATGGCTACACCTTC. It specifies CSARSEIYGYTF. This chain uses TRBV20-1 with TRBJ1-2; D gene ambiguous. The CDR3 totals 12 residues. The germline V gene has CDR1 DFQATT and CDR2 SNEGSKA (reference sequence). V was shortened by 3 bases and J by 4 bases, with 9 bases between the two germline ends.

This clonotype was counted many times. The chain links TRBV19 to TRBJ1-5; possible D gene TRBD1, 6 bases. Trimming removed 6 bases at V and 5 bases at J, with 14 bases between. Germline loops: CDR1 LNHDA, CDR2 SQIVND (reference sequence). This CDR3 spans 14 amino acids. The CDR3 is CASRRSQGYQPQHF. Written as DNA, the CDR3 is TGTGCCAGTAGACGATCCCAGGGGTATCAGCCCCAGCATTTT.

This clonotype occurred many times. This chain's CDR3 is CASSLGGSGEQYF. The CDR3 coding sequence is TGTGCCAGCAGCTTAGGAGGGTCGGGTGAGCAGTACTTC. This sequence joins TRBV7-2 and TRBJ2-7, with D perhaps TRBD2 (5 bases). CDR3 size: 13 residues. Deletions cut 1 base from V and 7 bases from J, with 11 bases between. From germline, CDR1 is SGHTA and CDR2 FQGNSA.

There are many counts of this clonotype. The gene calls are TRBV7-2 and TRBJ1-1, with D hard to call. Trimming took off 2 bases at V and 5 bases at J, with 12 bases between the two ends. Looked up from germline, CDR1 is SGHTA and CDR2 is FQGNSA. This CDR3 is built from 14 residues. This CDR3 reads CASSLRSWGTEAFF. The CDR3 DNA follows: TGTGCCAGCAGCTTACGAAGTTGGGGAACTGAAGCTTTCTTT.

This sequence joins TRBV7-9 and TRBJ1-1; D gene ambiguous. The CDR3 runs to 16 residues. With 5 bases removed from V and 1 base from J, the gap between germline ends came to 17 bases. Germline V gene data show CDR1 as SEHNR and CDR2 as FQNEAQ (reference sequence). The chain's CDR3 is CASSLYPAGENTEAFF. CDR3 coding DNA: TGTGCCAGCAGCCTGTACCCGGCGGGTGAGAACACTGAAGCTTTCTTT.

This clonotype was seen more than once but under ten times. The chain couples TRBV7-2 to TRBJ2-7, with 7 bases fitting TRBD1. J gave up 3 bases and V 7 bases, and 6 bases lay outside the gene matches. The CDR3 runs to 13 residues. Germline-derived CDR1 and CDR2 are SGHTA and FQGNSA. CDR3 region: CASTDRVFYEQYF. CDR3 coding DNA: TGTGCCAGCACCGACAGGGTTTTCTACGAGCAGTACTTC.

This clonotype was recorded at least ten times. This rearrangement joins TRBV5-1 to TRBJ2-5; tentative D call: TRBD1 (6 bases). From germline, CDR1 is SGHRS and CDR2 YFSETQ. The CDR3 consists of 14 residues. V lost 2 bases and J lost 2, with 10 bases in between. In DNA, the CDR3 is TGCGCCAGCAGCTTAGGACAGCAGCAAGAGACCCAGTACTTC. Its protein product is CASSLGQQQETQYF.

This clonotype occurred many times. The chain carries TRBV14 and TRBJ2-7, with D unclear. The CDR3 contains 14 residues. Trimming cost V 4 bases and J 4 bases, with 14 bases left between them. CDR1 SGHDN and CDR2 FVKESK come from the germline V gene. In DNA form, the CDR3 reads TGTGCCAGCAGCCGAGGACCCCTAGGGTACGAGCAGTACTTC. Protein: CASSRGPLGYEQYF.